The following is a T cell receptor beta chain sequence with its context. What it binds is unknown. The CDR3 consists of 13 residues. The V end lost 5 bases, the J end lost 8 bases, and 15 bases lay between the germline ends. Germline lookup yields CDR1 MNHEY and CDR2 SVGAGI. The record originates from a study of blood T cells in healthy people across ages. Study observations and caveats: Changes seen in expanded clonotypes were possibly confounded by donor CMV status left unknown.

Through a sample-barcoded 5' primer and a J-beta primer mix, a second PCR was run for about 6 to 12 cycles. TCRdb called the 5' RACE reads again in MiXCR, with one record for every CDR3 protein. The table has approximately 900,000 distinct CDR3 sequences, approximately 49% seen once; the top ten hold about an eighth. The chain is built from TRBV6-5 and TRBJ1-2; D possibly corresponds to TRBD1 (5 bases). The TCR sequence derives from a man aged 25 to 40 in good health. Sample: blood. Written as DNA, the CDR3 is TGTGCCAGCAGTGTAGGCCTCCGGGACGGCTACACCTTC. Encoded protein: CASSVGLRDGYTF.